The 25 T cell receptor beta chains listed next were all sequenced from one sample in a study of blood T cell repertoires in COVID-19. The repertoire was sequenced with immunoSEQ multiplex PCR; TCRdb's copy has only in-frame clones and lacks some. The sample holds 85,000 to 120,000 clones, approximately 92% seen once. The material sequenced was peripheral blood. These receptors all stem from a man younger than 30 with acute or convalescent COVID-19.

This clone has only one observation. This sequence joins TRBV29-1 and TRBJ2-6; D unclear. The CDR3 extends over 14 amino acids. The germline V gene encodes CDR1 SQVTM and CDR2 ANQGSEA. V gave up 4 bases and J gave up 0 bases, with 7 bases separating them. CDR3 DNA sequence: TGCAGCGTTGGTGTTAGCTCTGGGGCCAACGTCCTGACTTTC. This sequence encodes CSVGVSSGANVLTF.

The V gene is TRBV18, the J gene TRBJ2-7; 10 nucleotides line up with TRBD1. Germline CDR1 KGHSH, CDR2 LQKENI. V lost 2 bases and J lost 1; bases outside the gene matches: 2. CDR3 size: 15 residues. This CDR3 reads CASSPRDRGSYEQYF. The CDR3 DNA follows: TGTGCCAGCTCACCAAGGGACAGGGGATCCTACGAGCAGTACTTC.

This chain connects TRBV18 to TRBJ1-6; 10 bases are a match to TRBD1. The trim removed 4 bases at V and 7 bases at J, leaving 4 bases unmatched. Germline values: CDR1 KGHSH, CDR2 LQKENI. This CDR3 has 15 residues. In nucleotides, the CDR3 is TGTGCCAGCTCACTACTGGACAGGGGGAATTCACCCCTCCACTTT. Translated: CASSLLDRGNSPLHF.

The chain has TRBV19 and TRBJ2-7, with 7 bases fitting TRBD1. The germline gives CDR1 LNHDA, CDR2 SQIVND (reference sequence). After removal of 5 bases from V and 7 bases from J, the junction contained 11 bases not matched to a gene. The CDR3 loop spans 14 amino acids. The DNA of the CDR3 is TGTGCCAGTAGTCGAACCGCTACAGGGGAGGAGCAGTACTTC. Protein sequence: CASSRTATGEEQYF.

This clone appeared a single time. The chain carries TRBV2 and TRBJ1-5, with 8 bases identical to TRBD1. The CDR3 length is 14 residues. Germline V gives CDR1 SNHLY, CDR2 FYNNEI. Trimming took 3 bases from V and 9 from J; bases not matched to a gene: 7. The CDR3 nucleotides read TGTGCCAGCAGTGAGGACAGGGAAACCTGGCCCCAGCATTTT. It is translated as CASSEDRETWPQHF.

This chain connects TRBV6-5 to TRBJ2-7, with 11 bases fitting TRBD2. This CDR3 region has 15 residues. Unmatched junction bases numbered 5, after V lost 6 bases and J lost 1 base. Per the germline V gene, CDR1 is MNHEY and CDR2 is SVGAGI. The CDR3 spells CASREGLAESYEQYF. As DNA, the CDR3 is TGTGCCAGCAGGGAGGGACTAGCGGAATCCTACGAGCAGTACTTC.

The rearrangement uses TRBV5-1 and TRBJ1-1; tentative D call: TRBD1 (6 bases). The germline V gene encodes CDR1 SGHRS and CDR2 YFSETQ. The CDR3 runs 15 residues. Trimming pared 6 bases from V and 0 bases from J, leaving 15 bases between. The CDR3 nucleotides read TGCGCCAGCAACCTCCTGGGGGCGATGAACACTGAAGCTTTCTTT. Translation gives CASNLLGAMNTEAFF.

V is TRBV12-5 and J is TRBJ2-1; a weak D match, TRBD1 (5 bases). Per germline, CDR1 LGHNT and CDR2 FRNRAP. Trimming took off 7 bases at V and 8 bases at J, with 24 bases between the two ends. The CDR3 runs 16 residues. The CDR3 nucleotides are TGTGCTAGTGTTCTAAGGGGTGTACCGTCGGATGATGAGCAGTTCTTC. Protein sequence: CASVLRGVPSDDEQFF. Based on the CDR3 plus reference TRBV12-5 and TRBJ2-1, the full variable domain is DARVTQTPRHKVTEMGQEVTMRCQPILGHNTVFWYRQTMMQGLELLAYFRNRAPLDDSGMPKDRFSAEMPDATLATLKIQPSEPRDSAVYFCASVLRGVPSDDEQFFGPGTRLTVL.

The chain links TRBV11-1 to TRBJ1-1, with TRBD1 as a possible D gene (6 bases). CDR3 length equals 16 residues. The germline V and J ends were trimmed by 3 bases and 2 bases, with 16 bases remaining between them. CDR1 is SGHAT, CDR2 FQDESV, per germline (reference sequence). CDR3 DNA sequence: TGTGCCAGCAGCTTGGGGACACGGGGTGTTAACACTGAAGCTTTCTTT. It specifies CASSLGTRGVNTEAFF.

This chain joins TRBV7-6 and TRBJ2-3, with D unresolved. CDR1 is SGHVS, CDR2 FNYEAQ, per germline. V shed 2 bases and J shed 6 bases, with 15 bases lying between them. This CDR3 is built from 15 residues. The DNA for the CDR3 is TGTGCCAGCAGCTTAAGGCTAGACCCGATGGATACGCAGTATTTT. Its protein is CASSLRLDPMDTQYF.

The rearrangement links TRBV11-2 to TRBJ1-2; the match to TRBD1 covers 7 bases. The germline CDR1 and CDR2 sequences are SGHAT and FQNNGV. The CDR3 is 13 residues long. Germline trimming cut 1 base from V and 6 bases from J; bases unmatched to any gene: 2. DNA of the CDR3: TGTGCCAGCAGCTTAGGGGGGACAGATGGCTACACCTTC. This gives the protein CASSLGGTDGYTF. Looking up the rest from reference TRBV11-2 and TRBJ1-2 gives the full variable domain: EAGVAQSPRYKIIEKRQSVAFWCNPISGHATLYWYQQILGQGPKLLIQFQNNGVVDDSQLPKDRFSAERLKGVDSTLKIQPAKLEDSAVYLCASSLGGTDGYTFGSGTRLTVV.

This chain joins TRBV19 and TRBJ2-3; 8 nucleotides match TRBD2. CDR1 is LNHDA, CDR2 SQIVND, per germline (reference sequence). The CDR3 spans 15 residues. Trimming cost V 3 bases and J 5 bases; bases outside gene matches: 7. CDR3 in DNA: TGTGCCAGTAGTATCCGGGGGGGAGGGAAAGATACGCAGTATTTT. It is translated as CASSIRGGGKDTQYF.

The chain is built from TRBV2 and TRBJ2-7; D gene unclear. CDR1 and CDR2 (germline): SNHLY, FYNNEI. The V and J ends lost 7 bases and 1 base respectively, with 17 bases between them. The CDR3 extends over 15 amino acids. CDR3 nucleotides: TGTGCCAGCATTGGCGCGGCAGTCGGTTCCTACGAGCAGTACTTC. Protein sequence: CASIGAAVGSYEQYF.

The gene calls are TRBV7-9 and TRBJ2-1, with D hard to call. CDR1 and CDR2 from the germline V gene are SEHNR and FQNEAQ (reference sequence). This CDR3 has 12 amino acids. V was shortened by 1 base and J by 10 bases, with 8 bases between the two germline ends. The CDR3 here is CASSLGVREQFF. The CDR3 DNA reads as TGTGCCAGCAGCTTAGGAGTTCGGGAGCAGTTCTTC.

The chain links TRBV7-9 to TRBJ2-3, with 10 bases fitting TRBD2. The CDR3 sequence is 16 residues long. CDR1 is SEHNR and CDR2 is FQNEAQ in the germline V gene (reference sequence). V was clipped by 1 base and J by 5 bases; unmatched bases: 6. CDR3 bases: TGTGCCAGCAGCTTAGGGTCGCTAGCGGGGGAAGATACGCAGTATTTT. It codes for CASSLGSLAGEDTQYF.

The chain links TRBV5-1 to TRBJ1-1; D perhaps matches TRBD1 (6 bases). The V end was cut by 4 bases, the J end by 5 bases, with 12 bases between. The CDR3 totals 13 residues. CDR1 SGHRS and CDR2 YFSETQ come from the germline V gene. CDR3 bases: TGCGCCAGCAGCGTTCTACAGGGAACTGAAGCTTTCTTT. It specifies CASSVLQGTEAFF. The variable domain in full, completed from reference TRBV5-1 and TRBJ1-1, reads KAGVTQTPRYLIKTRGQQVTLSCSPISGHRSVSWYQQTPGQGLQFLFEYFSETQRNKGNFPGRFSGRQFSNSRSEMNVSTLELGDSALYLCASSVLQGTEAFFGQGTRLTVV.

This rearrangement joins TRBV7-8 to TRBJ1-4, with TRBD1 matching over 7 bases. The CDR3 totals 15 residues. V lost 2 bases, J lost 5 bases, and 5 bases stayed unmatched. Per the germline V gene, CDR1 is SGHVS and CDR2 is FQNEAQ. In nucleotides, the CDR3 is TGTGCCAGCAGCTTAAGACCAGGGGGAAATGAAAAACTGTTTTTT. Protein: CASSLRPGGNEKLFF.

J is TRBJ1-5 and V is TRBV7-8, with TRBD1 identical over 7 bases. Per the germline V gene, CDR1 is SGHVS and CDR2 is FQNEAQ. J was trimmed by 7 bases and V by 4 bases; bases with no gene match: 10. There are 15 residues in the CDR3. Here the CDR3 reads CASSSRQGGGQPQHF. CDR3 DNA sequence: TGTGCCAGCAGCTCACGACAGGGAGGTGGACAGCCCCAGCATTTT. Based on the CDR3 plus reference TRBV7-8 and TRBJ1-5, the full variable domain is GAGVSQSPRYKVAKRGQDVALRCDPISGHVSLFWYQQALGQGPEFLTYFQNEAQLDKSGLPSDRFFAERPEGSVSTLKIQRTQQEDSAVYLCASSSRQGGGQPQHFGDGTRLSIL.

The V call is TRBV9, the J call TRBJ2-1; 9 bases are shared with TRBD2. This CDR3 is built from 18 residues. V lost 4 bases and J lost 0; bases outside the gene matches: 11. Germline V gene data show CDR1 as SGDLS and CDR2 as YYNGEE. CDR3 sequence: CASSPGLAGPSSYNEQFF. CDR3 nucleotides: TGTGCCAGCAGCCCCGGGCTAGCGGGACCTAGCTCCTACAATGAGCAGTTCTTC.

The chain is built from TRBV27 and TRBJ1-1; D gene ambiguous. Germline CDR1 MNHEY, CDR2 SMNVEV (reference sequence). V lost 4 bases to trimming and J lost 0 bases, with 9 bases between them. CDR3 size: 14 residues. CDR3 bases: TGTGCCAGCAGTTCCTCAACACTGAACACTGAAGCTTTCTTT. It yields the protein CASSSSTLNTEAFF.

The chain combines TRBV29-1 with TRBJ1-1; D perhaps matches TRBD1 (5 bases). Germline assignment: CDR1 SQVTM and CDR2 ANQGSEA. This CDR3 is built from 16 residues. V lost 2 bases to trimming and J lost 0 bases, with 16 bases between them. CDR3 region: CSVEWPWQGLNTEAFF. The CDR3 coding sequence is TGCAGCGTTGAATGGCCCTGGCAGGGTTTGAACACTGAAGCTTTCTTT.

Here the CDR3 DNA reads TGTGCCAGCAGGCAGACAGGGGGCGATTACGAGCAGTACTTC. It translates to CASRQTGGDYEQYF. The chain carries TRBV7-9 and TRBJ2-7, with 10 bases lining up with TRBD1. Trimming at V came to 6 bases and at J to 4 bases, leaving 6 bases not matched to a gene. The CDR3 contains 14 residues. Germline values: CDR1 SEHNR, CDR2 FQNEAQ (reference sequence).

This clone was seen a handful of times. J is TRBJ1-4 and V is TRBV7-7; TRBD1 might be the D (6 bases). CDR1 is SSHAT, CDR2 FNYEAQ, per germline (reference sequence). This CDR3 has 21 amino acids. V lost 8 bases, J lost 4 bases, and 35 bases lay in between. This chain's CDR3 is CASHHAPHNRTAVSGNEKLFF. The CDR3 bases are TGTGCCAGCCATCACGCACCGCATAATCGGACAGCCGTTAGTGGTAATGAAAAACTGTTTTTT.

The chain carries TRBV7-9 and TRBJ2-7; the match to TRBD2 covers 8 bases. The CDR3 loop spans 16 amino acids. In germline, CDR1 is SEHNR, CDR2 FQNEAQ (reference sequence). The ends lost 2 bases at V and 4 bases at J; junction bases unmatched: 10. CDR3 region: CASSLRSIAGLYEQYF. As DNA, the CDR3 is TGTGCCAGCAGCTTACGATCCATAGCGGGACTTTACGAGCAGTACTTC.

In DNA, the CDR3 is TGCGCCAGCAGCTCCAGACTAGTGGATGAGCAGTTCTTC. It specifies CASSSRLVDEQFF. The J gene is TRBJ2-1, the V gene TRBV5-1; tentative D call: TRBD2 (6 bases). The CDR3 totals 13 residues. Germline CDR1 and CDR2: SGHRS and YFSETQ. The V gene lost 3 bases and the J gene lost 8 bases, with 12 bases spanning the gap.